This TCR beta chain derives from a study of response to subunit inactivated influenza vaccine. Per germline, CDR1 SNHLY and CDR2 FYNNEI. This CDR3 is built from 11 residues. Between the trimmed V and J ends, which lost 7 bases and 6 bases, there was a span of 10 bases. This clonotype was counted many times. TCRdb itself ran the RT-PCR reads through MiXCR, one entry per CDR3 protein. The data hold about 520,000 distinct CDR3 sequences, with less than 7.5% observed a single time. Specimen: PBMCs from blood, collected about 23 months after vaccination. V gene TRBV2 combines with J gene TRBJ2-7; D not certain. This clonotype was obtained from a man between 50 and 75 years old who received an inactivated influenza vaccine. The chain's CDR3 is CASTPRVEQYF. The CDR3 DNA is TGTGCCAGCACCCCGAGAGTCGAGCAGTACTTC. The full variable domain, rest sourced from reference TRBV2 and TRBJ2-7, is EPEVTQTPSHQVTQMGQEVILRCVPISNHLYFYWYRQILGQKVEFLVSFYNNEISEKSEIFDDQFSVERPDGSNFTLKIRSTKLEDSAMYFCASTPRVEQYFGPGTRLTVT.